The rows below give T cell receptor beta chains drawn from one sample of a study of siplizumab effects on memory and regulatory T cells. The method was immunoSEQ multiplex PCR; TCRdb's version includes in-frame clones alone and lacks a portion of them. The sample yields fewer than 120,000 clones, just under 95% seen once. What was sequenced was CD4+ T cells sorted from blood. All receptors come from a human donor in good health. Each CDR3 is given with its conserved first and last residue. The D gene is left open where the match is weak. The size of a clone is reported for some rows only, either as once, few or many, or as a class for expanded clones.

clone size	V gene	J gene	D gene	CDR3 protein	CDR3 DNA
-	TRBV7-2	TRBJ2-3	-	CASSDLGTSSTDTQYF	TGTGCCAGCAGCGATCTAGGGACAAGTAGCACAGATACGCAGTATTTT
few	TRBV7-2	TRBJ2-2	-	CASSFQGGTGELFF	TGTGCCAGCAGCTTCCAGGGGGGCACCGGGGAGCTGTTTTTT
once	TRBV2	TRBJ2-5	-	CASSVGNVQETQYF	TGTGCCAGCAGTGTCGGCAACGTTCAAGAGACCCAGTACTTC
-	TRBV19	TRBJ2-3	-	CASSIDSTSGGPDTQYF	TGTGCCAGTAGTATAGATTCGACTAGTGGGGGGCCAGATACGCAGTATTTT
-	TRBV6-1	TRBJ1-5	-	CASRGPQGNQPQHF	TGTGCCAGCAGAGGACCCCAGGGCAATCAGCCCCAGCATTTT
-	TRBV28	TRBJ1-2	TRBD1	CASSLNPRGTGGYTF	TGTGCCAGCAGTTTAAATCCCCGGGGGACAGGGGGCTACACCTTC
-	TRBV11-3	TRBJ2-7	TRBD2	CASSLEKLAGAYEQYF	TGTGCCAGCAGCTTAGAAAAACTAGCGGGGGCCTACGAGCAGTACTTC
-	TRBV6-6	TRBJ1-2	TRBD1	CASRPDRASGYTF	TGTGCCAGCAGGCCCGACAGGGCCTCCGGCTACACCTTC
-	TRBV5-1	TRBJ1-4	TRBD1	CASKSTGGATNEKLFF	TGCGCCAGCAAATCGACAGGGGGCGCAACTAATGAAAAACTGTTTTTT
-	TRBV18	TRBJ1-1	TRBD1	CASSRGQETEAFF	TGTGCCAGCTCACGGGGACAGGAAACTGAAGCTTTCTTT
-	TRBV11-2	TRBJ2-3	TRBD2	CASSQRGAQRARDTQYF	TGTGCCAGCAGCCAGCGGGGGGCCCAGCGGGCTAGGGATACGCAGTATTTT
-	TRBV11-2	TRBJ2-2	TRBD2	CASSPRLAGANTGELFF	TGTGCCAGCAGCCCACGACTAGCGGGGGCGAACACCGGGGAGCTGTTTTTT
-	TRBV15	TRBJ2-7	-	CATSRAGTAYEQYF	TGTGCCACCAGCAGAGCCGGGACCGCCTACGAGCAGTACTTC
-	TRBV5-1	TRBJ2-7	TRBD2	CASSSTSGRTYEQYF	TGCGCCAGCAGCTCGACTAGCGGGAGGACCTACGAGCAGTACTTC
few	TRBV6-5	TRBJ2-5	-	CASSRQETQYF	TGTGCCAGCAGCCGCCAAGAGACCCAGTACTTC
-	TRBV15	TRBJ1-5	TRBD1	CATSRRTGPNQPQHF	TGTGCCACCAGCAGAAGGACAGGGCCCAATCAGCCCCAGCATTTT
-	TRBV9	TRBJ2-5	TRBD2	CASSVELAGEWRYF	TGTGCCAGCAGCGTAGAACTAGCGGGAGAATGGCGGTACTTC
-	TRBV2	TRBJ1-2	-	CASNTGWVYNYGYTF	TGTGCCAGCAACACAGGGTGGGTATATAACTATGGCTACACCTTC
-	TRBV5-1	TRBJ2-3	TRBD2	CASSLGEGSDTQYF	TGCGCCAGCAGCTTGGGGGAGGGATCAGATACGCAGTATTTT
-	TRBV29-1	TRBJ1-1	-	CSVVIPPLEAFF	TGCAGCGTTGTGATACCCCCCTTGGAAGCTTTCTTT
-	TRBV7-9	TRBJ2-2	-	CASSLRTDSNTGELFF	TGTGCCAGCAGCTTAAGGACAGACTCGAACACCGGGGAGCTGTTTTTT
-	TRBV19	TRBJ2-2	TRBD1	CASRLGQGRTGELFF	TGTGCCAGTAGACTCGGACAGGGACGAACCGGGGAGCTGTTTTTT
-	TRBV10-1	TRBJ2-3	TRBD2	CASSESLAGGTDTQYF	TGCGCCAGCAGTGAGTCCCTAGCGGGGGGCACAGATACGCAGTATTTT
-	TRBV29-1	TRBJ1-2	-	CSVEAGTRYGYTF	TGCAGCGTTGAAGCCGGGACCAGGTATGGCTACACCTTC
-	TRBV19	TRBJ1-5	-	CASSERLQPQHF	TGTGCCAGTAGTGAGCGTTTACAGCCCCAGCATTTT
-	TRBV7-2	TRBJ2-7	TRBD1	CASSTPGTGFGEQYF	TGTGCCAGCAGCACCCCGGGGACAGGGTTTGGAGAGCAGTACTTC
-	TRBV19	TRBJ1-2	-	CASSLKSLWLYGYTF	TGTGCCAGTAGTCTTAAGAGCTTATGGCTCTATGGCTACACCTTC
-	TRBV5-4	TRBJ2-7	-	CASSLSLAGEQYF	TGTGCCAGCAGCTTGAGCCTCGCGGGGGAGCAGTACTTC
once	TRBV11-3	TRBJ2-2	-	CASSLKTSGELFF	TGTGCCAGCAGCTTAAAGACGAGCGGGGAGCTGTTTTTT
-	TRBV18	TRBJ1-2	-	CASSPLELPGYTF	TGTGCCAGCTCACCATTGGAACTGCCAGGCTACACCTTC
-	TRBV11-2	TRBJ1-2	-	CASQSRDGYTF	TGTGCCAGCCAATCCCGGGATGGCTACACCTTC
-	TRBV5-1	TRBJ1-1	-	CASSQQGNTEAFF	TGCGCCAGCAGCCAACAGGGTAACACTGAAGCTTTCTTT
-	TRBV19	TRBJ1-2	-	CASSIDTYGYTF	TGTGCCAGTAGTATAGATACCTATGGCTACACCTTC
-	TRBV10-3	TRBJ2-1	TRBD1	CATASGTGPYNEQFF	TGTGCCACCGCGTCCGGGACAGGGCCCTACAATGAGCAGTTCTTC
once	TRBV6-1	TRBJ1-2	TRBD1	CASSADRYGYTF	TGTGCCAGCAGCGCGGACAGGTATGGCTACACCTTC
-	TRBV6-5	TRBJ1-4	-	CASSRDSPTNEKLFF	TGTGCCAGCAGCCGAGACAGCCCAACTAATGAAAAACTGTTTTTT
-	TRBV6-4	TRBJ1-2	-	CASSDRGVGYTF	TGTGCCAGCAGTGACAGGGGGGTCGGCTACACCTTC
-	TRBV9	TRBJ2-5	TRBD2	CASSVEAGGVETQYF	TGTGCCAGCAGCGTAGAGGCGGGGGGGGTAGAGACCCAGTACTTC
-	TRBV5-1	TRBJ2-3	-	CASSLLPGGLTDTQYF	TGCGCCAGCAGCTTGCTTCCGGGGGGCCTCACAGATACGCAGTATTTT
once	TRBV4-1	TRBJ2-3	-	CASSLRDTYTDTQYF	TGCGCCAGCAGCCTCCGGGACACTTACACAGATACGCAGTATTTT
-	TRBV10-3	TRBJ2-3	-	CAIRKGRDTQYF	TGTGCCATCAGAAAAGGTCGGGATACGCAGTATTTT
once	TRBV19	TRBJ2-3	-	CASTSQGYGTDTQYF	TGTGCCAGTACCTCCCAAGGGTACGGCACAGATACGCAGTATTTT
-	TRBV5-6	TRBJ1-3	-	CASSSSSGKTGNTIYF	TGTGCCAGCAGCTCCTCCTCAGGGAAGACTGGAAACACCATATATTTT
-	TRBV19	TRBJ2-2	-	CASSIPSGVFTGELFF	TGTGCCAGTAGTATACCCAGTGGGGTTTTTACCGGGGAGCTGTTTTTT
-	TRBV5-4	TRBJ2-1	TRBD2	CASSLEGTSLREQFF	TGTGCCAGCAGCTTGGAAGGGACTAGTCTTAGGGAGCAGTTCTTC
-	TRBV6-6	TRBJ1-2	TRBD1	CASSILQGGLGYTF	TGTGCCAGCAGTATTCTTCAGGGGGGCCTTGGCTACACCTTC
-	TRBV6-5	TRBJ2-3	-	CASSYSGTDTQYF	TGTGCCAGCAGTTATAGTGGCACAGATACGCAGTATTTT